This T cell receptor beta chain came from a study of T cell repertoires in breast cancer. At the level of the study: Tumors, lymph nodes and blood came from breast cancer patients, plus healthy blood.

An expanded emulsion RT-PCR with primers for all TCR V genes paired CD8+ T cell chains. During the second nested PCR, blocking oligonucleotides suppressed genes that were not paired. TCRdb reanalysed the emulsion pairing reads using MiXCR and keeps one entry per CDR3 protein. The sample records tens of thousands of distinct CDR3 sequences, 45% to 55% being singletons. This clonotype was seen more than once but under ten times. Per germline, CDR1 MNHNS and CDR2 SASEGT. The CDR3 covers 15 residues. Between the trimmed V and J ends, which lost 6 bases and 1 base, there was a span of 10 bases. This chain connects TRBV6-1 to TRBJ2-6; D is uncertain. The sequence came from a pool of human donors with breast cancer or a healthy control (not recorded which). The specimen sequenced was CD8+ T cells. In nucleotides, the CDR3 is TGTGCCAGCAGATCGGGCCTTTCTGGGGCCAACGTCCTGACTTTC. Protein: CASRSGLSGANVLTF.